This TCR beta chain was identified during a study of glioma-infiltrating T cells. The study's findings and limits: Above-expected tissue-blood divergence occurred in all gliomas, most in low-grade ones.

Using RNA template, CDR3s of TCR alpha and beta were amplified with iRepertoire arm-PCR. TCRdb independently ran MiXCR on the multiplex PCR reads; one entry per CDR3 protein. The repertoire holds around 44,000 distinct CDR3 sequences, around 22% seen once, with roughly 7% in the top ten. CDR3 size: 13 residues. Germline V lookup: CDR1 SEHNR, CDR2 FQNEAQ (reference sequence). Trimming shortened V by 6 bases and J by 12 bases, and 21 bases separated the two germline ends. This clonotype was detected many times. The antigen remains unidentified. This TCR came from a human donor with low-grade glioma or glioblastoma, undergoing nonglioma brain surgery, or in good health (not recorded which). The V gene is TRBV7-9, the J gene TRBJ2-7; TRBD2 might be the D (5 bases). The material sequenced was glioma tissue, nonneoplastic brain tissue, or PBMCs (not recorded which). This CDR3 is CASSLRTDSEVYF. CDR3 nucleotides: TGTGCCAGCAGTCTTCGAACGGACTCGGAGGTGTACTTC.